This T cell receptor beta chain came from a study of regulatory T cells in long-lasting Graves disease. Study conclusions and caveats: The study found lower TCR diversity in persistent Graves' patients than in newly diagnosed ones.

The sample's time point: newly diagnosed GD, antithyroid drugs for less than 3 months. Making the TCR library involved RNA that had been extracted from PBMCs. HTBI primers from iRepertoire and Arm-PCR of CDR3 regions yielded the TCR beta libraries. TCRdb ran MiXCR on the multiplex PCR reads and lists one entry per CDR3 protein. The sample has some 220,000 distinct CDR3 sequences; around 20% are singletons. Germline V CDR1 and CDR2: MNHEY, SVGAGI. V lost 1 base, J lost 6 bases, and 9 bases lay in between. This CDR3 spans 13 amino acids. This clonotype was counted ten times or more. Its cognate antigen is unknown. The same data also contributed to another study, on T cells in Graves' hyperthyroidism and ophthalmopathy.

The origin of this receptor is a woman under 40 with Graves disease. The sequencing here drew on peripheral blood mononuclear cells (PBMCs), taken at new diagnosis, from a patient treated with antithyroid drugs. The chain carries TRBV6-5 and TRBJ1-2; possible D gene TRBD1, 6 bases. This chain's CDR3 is CASSYLGADGYTF. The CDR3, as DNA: TGTGCCAGCAGTTACTTGGGGGCGGATGGCTACACCTTC.